The next 11 T cell receptor beta chains were all read from a single sample in a study of STAT5B mutations in CD4+ large granular lymphocyte leukemia. Using immunoSEQ multiplex PCR, the repertoire was profiled, and TCRdb retains in-frame clones only, with some absent. In the table there are more than 20,000 clones, about four fifths of which are singletons. Sequences were obtained from CD4+ T cells from blood buffy coats. The receptors here all came from a human donor in good health.

The CDR3 spells CASSEPRASGNTIYF. The CDR3 DNA reads TGCGCCAGCAGTGAACCACGGGCCTCTGGAAACACCATATATTTT. This chain joins TRBV10-2 and TRBJ1-3; D remains ambiguous. V gave up 3 bases and J gave up 0 bases, with 9 bases separating them. There are 15 residues in the CDR3. Germline V gene sequence: CDR1 WSHSY, CDR2 SAAADI.

This sequence joins TRBV5-1 and TRBJ2-7, with 10 bases matching TRBD2. There are 14 residues in the CDR3. Per the germline V gene, CDR1 is SGHRS and CDR2 is YFSETQ. Trimming removed 3 bases from V and 3 bases from J; junction bases left unmatched: 3. The CDR3 DNA follows: TGCGCCAGCAGCTGGAGCGGGAGGGGCTACGAGCAGTACTTC. As protein: CASSWSGRGYEQYF.

V is TRBV6-5 and J is TRBJ1-4, with TRBD1 matching over 7 bases. The CDR3 extends over 15 amino acids. Per germline, CDR1 MNHEY and CDR2 SVGAGI. J was trimmed by 8 bases and V by 4 bases; bases with no gene match: 10. The CDR3 is CASSSTRRQGEKLFF. In nucleotides, the CDR3 is TGTGCCAGCAGTTCAACCCGTCGACAGGGCGAAAAACTGTTTTTT.

The J gene is TRBJ2-1, the V gene TRBV28; D is undetermined. In germline, CDR1 is MDHEN, CDR2 SYDVKM. Trimming pared 6 bases from V and 5 bases from J, leaving 11 bases between. This CDR3 region has 13 residues. The CDR3, as DNA: TGTGCCAGCAGGATAGGTATGAACAATGAGCAGTTCTTC. Its translation is CASRIGMNNEQFF.

This clone was seen more than once but under ten times. The chain employs TRBV6-5 and TRBJ2-5; D is unclear. CDR1 and CDR2 (germline): MNHEY, SVGAGI. This CDR3 spans 15 amino acids. The ends were cut back, 5 bases at V and 0 bases at J, with 13 bases in the middle. The CDR3 loop is CASSRLPRDQETQYF. CDR3 sequence (DNA): TGTGCCAGCAGTAGACTTCCCCGGGACCAAGAGACCCAGTACTTC.

This chain connects TRBV5-1 to TRBJ2-7; the D is unclear. The V and J ends lost 4 bases and 5 bases respectively, with 19 bases between them. Germline CDR1 is SGHRS and CDR2 is YFSETQ. The CDR3 runs to 15 residues. CDR3 bases: TGCGCCAGCAGCCAAGAAAGACCCCCCTGGGACGAGCAGTACTTC. This translates into CASSQERPPWDEQYF.

The chain couples TRBV27 to TRBJ2-1, with D hard to call. Germline CDR1 and CDR2: MNHEY and SMNVEV (reference sequence). With 5 bases removed from V and 2 bases from J, the gap between germline ends came to 16 bases. CDR3 size: 16 residues. CDR3 amino acids: CASSPRSGRAYNEQFF. The CDR3 bases are TGTGCCAGCAGTCCCCGGTCAGGTCGTGCCTACAATGAGCAGTTCTTC.

The V call is TRBV30, the J call TRBJ2-1; TRBD2 matches at 11 bases. Germline V gene data show CDR1 as GTSNPN and CDR2 as SVGIG (reference sequence). The CDR3 runs 19 residues. Trimming took 2 bases from V and 0 from J; bases not matched to a gene: 12. CDR3 nucleotide sequence: TGTGCCTGGAGTCTAGGGACTAGCGGAGAGGTTAGCTCCTACAATGAGCAGTTCTTC. Amino acid sequence: CAWSLGTSGEVSSYNEQFF. The full variable domain, completed using reference TRBV30 and TRBJ2-1, is SQTIHQWPATLVQPVGSPLSLECTVEGTSNPNLYWYRQAAGRGLQLLFYSVGIGQISSEVPQNLSASRPQDRQFILSSKKLLLSDSGFYLCAWSLGTSGEVSSYNEQFFGPGTRLTVL.

The chain is built from TRBV7-2 and TRBJ1-4; the D is unclear. This CDR3 is built from 15 residues. CDR1 is SGHTA, CDR2 FQGNSA, per germline. The V end was cut by 7 bases, the J end by 0 bases, with 12 bases between. The CDR3 loop is CASKWTAATNEKLFF. The CDR3 DNA reads as TGTGCCAGCAAGTGGACGGCCGCAACTAATGAAAAACTGTTTTTT.

Notes on this clone: The junction departs from the called germline gene at one end, perhaps through a read error. This chain uses TRBV4-1 with TRBJ1-2, with D perhaps matching TRBD1 (6 bases). This CDR3 has 12 amino acids. Germline V gives CDR1 MGHRA, CDR2 YSYEKL. CDR3 residues: CASSQETGSLLF. In nucleotides, the CDR3 is TGCGCCAGCAGCCAGGAGACAGGTTCCCTCCTCTTC.

The sample holds one count of this clone. V gene TRBV10-2 combines with J gene TRBJ1-3; tentatively, D is TRBD1 (5 bases). The CDR3 runs 15 residues. Germline V CDR1 and CDR2: WSHSY, SAAADI. The V gene lost 0 bases and the J gene lost 8 bases, with 14 bases spanning the gap. The CDR3 sequence is CASSESRVGDDTIYF. For the CDR3, the DNA is TGCGCCAGCAGTGAGTCGAGGGTAGGGGATGACACCATATATTTT.